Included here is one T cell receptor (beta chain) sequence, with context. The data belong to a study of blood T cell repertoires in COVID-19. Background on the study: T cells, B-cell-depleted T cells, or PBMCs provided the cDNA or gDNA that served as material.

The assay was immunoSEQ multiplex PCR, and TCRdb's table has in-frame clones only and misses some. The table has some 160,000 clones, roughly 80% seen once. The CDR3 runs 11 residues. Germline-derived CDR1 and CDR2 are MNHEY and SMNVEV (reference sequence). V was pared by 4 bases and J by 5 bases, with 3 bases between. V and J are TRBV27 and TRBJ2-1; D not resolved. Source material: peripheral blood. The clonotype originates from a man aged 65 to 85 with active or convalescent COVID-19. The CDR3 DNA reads TGTGCCAGCAGTTCTCACAATGAGCAGTTCTTC. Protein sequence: CASSSHNEQFF.